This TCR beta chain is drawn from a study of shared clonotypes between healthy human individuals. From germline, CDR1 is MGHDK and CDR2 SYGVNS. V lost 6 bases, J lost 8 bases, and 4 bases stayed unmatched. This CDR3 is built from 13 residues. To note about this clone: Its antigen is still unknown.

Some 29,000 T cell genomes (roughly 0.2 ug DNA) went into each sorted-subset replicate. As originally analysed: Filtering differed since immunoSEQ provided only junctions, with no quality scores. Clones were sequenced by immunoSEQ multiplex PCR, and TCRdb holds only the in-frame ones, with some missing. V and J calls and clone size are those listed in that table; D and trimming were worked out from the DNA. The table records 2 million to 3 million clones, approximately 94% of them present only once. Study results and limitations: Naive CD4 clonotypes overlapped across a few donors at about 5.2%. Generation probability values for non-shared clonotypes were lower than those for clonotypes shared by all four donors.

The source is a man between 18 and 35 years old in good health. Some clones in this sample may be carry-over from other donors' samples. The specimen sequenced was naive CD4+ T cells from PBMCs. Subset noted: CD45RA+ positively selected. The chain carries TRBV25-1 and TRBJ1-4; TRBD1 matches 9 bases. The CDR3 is CASSRTGVEKLFF. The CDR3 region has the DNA TGTGCCAGCAGCAGGACAGGGGTAGAAAAACTGTTTTTT.